The source of this TCR beta chain is a study of blood T cells in healthy people across ages. Alongside a J-beta primer mix, a sample-barcoded 5' primer served in a second PCR lasting roughly 7 to 11 cycles. TCRdb reprocessed the 5' RACE reads with MiXCR, giving one entry per CDR3 protein. Among about 730,000 distinct CDR3 sequences, roughly 43% were seen once, and the ten largest hold 20%. The V and J ends lost 5 bases and 5 bases respectively, with 10 bases between them. Germline V gene sequence: CDR1 LGHDT, CDR2 YNNKEL (reference sequence). The CDR3 extends over 12 amino acids. The TCR originated in a woman aged 55-69 years in good health. The source material was blood. The chain carries TRBV3-1 and TRBJ2-7, with a weak D call TRBD1 (5 bases). The CDR3 sequence is CASSSLRDEQYF. The CDR3 nucleotides are TGTGCCAGCAGCTCACTCAGGGACGAGCAGTACTTC.